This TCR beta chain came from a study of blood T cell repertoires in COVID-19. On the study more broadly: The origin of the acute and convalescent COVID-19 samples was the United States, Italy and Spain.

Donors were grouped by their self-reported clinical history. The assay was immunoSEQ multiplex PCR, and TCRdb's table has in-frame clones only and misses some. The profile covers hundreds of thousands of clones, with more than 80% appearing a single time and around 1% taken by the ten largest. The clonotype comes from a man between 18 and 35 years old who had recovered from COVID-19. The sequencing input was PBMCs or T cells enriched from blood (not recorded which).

Here the CDR3 reads CASSPAPDRGNTEAFF. The CDR3 DNA reads TGTGCCAGCAGTCCGGCCCCGGACAGGGGAAACACTGAAGCTTTCTTT. The V call is TRBV28, the J call TRBJ1-1; 9 positions match TRBD1. The J segment lost 2 bases and the V segment lost 5 bases, leaving 9 bases of the junction unmatched. The CDR3 covers 16 residues. Germline V CDR1 and CDR2: MDHEN, SYDVKM. The complete variable domain, with remaining parts taken from reference TRBV28 and TRBJ1-1, reads DVKVTQSSRYLVKRTGEKVFLECVQDMDHENMFWYRQDPGLGLRLIYFSYDVKMKEKGDIPEGYSVSREKKERFSLILESASTNQTSMYLCASSPAPDRGNTEAFFGQGTRLTVV.